This entry lists 26 T cell receptor beta chains sequenced from one sample in a study of breast tumors, draining lymph nodes, adjacent tissues. TCRdb recomputed calls from the multiplex PCR reads with MiXCR, one row per CDR3 protein. The sample lists 25,000 or so distinct CDR3 sequences, 60% to 70% occurring once. Sequencing was done on a sample of tumor-adjacent breast tissue. The receptors derive from a female donor with breast cancer. Some clones in this sample may be carry-over from other donors' samples.

V and J are TRBV19 and TRBJ2-7; 8 bases line up with TRBD1. V lost 8 bases to trimming and J lost 5 bases; unmatched junction nucleotides: 14. This CDR3 spans 15 amino acids. Germline CDR1 is LNHDA and CDR2 is SQIVND (reference sequence). CDR3: CASSLAATGDHEQYF. The CDR3 DNA reads as TGTGCCAGTTCTCTCGCGGCGACAGGGGACCACGAGCAGTACTTC.

At least ten counts were recorded for this clonotype. The chain uses TRBV6-5 and TRBJ1-4; 10 bases fit TRBD1. From germline, CDR1 is MNHEY and CDR2 SVGAGI. V trimming: 6 bases; J trimming: 7 bases; junction bases outside the gene matches: 8. There are 15 residues in the CDR3. CDR3 residues: CASSPYGTGVEKLFF. CDR3 coding DNA: TGTGCCAGCAGCCCCTACGGGACAGGGGTTGAAAAACTGTTTTTT.

The chain has TRBV11-2 and TRBJ2-3, with 9 bases fitting TRBD2. Germline CDR1 SGHAT, CDR2 FQNNGV. The V gene end was trimmed by 5 bases and the J gene end by 3 bases; junction bases not matched to a gene: 12. CDR3 length equals 17 residues. The CDR3 region has the DNA TGTGCCAGCAGCCCAAGAAGGGTCCTAGCGGGGACAGATACGCAGTATTTT. Its translation: CASSPRRVLAGTDTQYF.

V is TRBV20-1 and J is TRBJ2-7; D unresolved. The germline V gene has CDR1 DFQATT and CDR2 SNEGSKA (reference sequence). V was trimmed by 3 bases and J by 7 bases, leaving 10 bases between them. The CDR3 spans 11 residues. The CDR3 protein is CSASRIKEQYF. The CDR3 DNA sequence: TGCAGTGCTAGCCGCATAAAGGAGCAGTACTTC.

This clonotype turned up a few times. This sequence joins TRBV15 and TRBJ2-7; D is ambiguous. The CDR3 spans 13 residues. The V gene's germline CDR1 is LNHNV and CDR2 YYDKDF (reference sequence). Trimming left V 8 bases short and J 5 bases short, with 16 bases between. The CDR3 protein is CATLSLESHEQYF. The CDR3 DNA reads TGTGCCACCCTTTCCCTAGAGTCCCACGAGCAGTACTTC. The full variable domain, its missing parts supplied by reference TRBV15 and TRBJ2-7, is DAMVIQNPRYQVTQFGKPVTLSCSQTLNHNVMYWYQQKSSQAPKLLFHYYDKDFNNEADTPDNFQSRRPNTSFCFLDIRSPGLGDTAMYLCATLSLESHEQYFGPGTRLTVT.

There are many counts of this clonotype. The J gene is TRBJ1-6, the V gene TRBV18; D may be TRBD1 (5 bases). V shed 4 bases and J shed 10 bases, with 20 bases lying between them. This CDR3 has 16 amino acids. Germline V gene data show CDR1 as KGHSH and CDR2 as LQKENI. CDR3: CASSLTGGGEGSPLHF. For the CDR3, the DNA is TGTGCCAGCTCACTAACGGGGGGGGGTGAAGGATCACCCCTCCACTTT. The full variable domain, rest sourced from reference TRBV18 and TRBJ1-6, is NAGVMQNPRHLVRRRGQEARLRCSPMKGHSHVYWYRQLPEEGLKFMVYLQKENIIDESGMPKERFSAEFPKEGPSILRIQQVVRGDSAAYFCASSLTGGGEGSPLHFGNGTRLTVT.

The chain is built from TRBV20-1 and TRBJ2-7; TRBD2 might be the D (6 bases). CDR3 length equals 14 residues. Germline CDR1 reads DFQATT; CDR2 reads SNEGSKA (reference sequence). V gave up 3 bases and J gave up 5 bases, with 17 bases separating them. CDR3 loop: CSARFGGVIHEQYF. The CDR3 nucleotides are TGCAGTGCTAGGTTCGGCGGGGTAATCCACGAGCAGTACTTC.

The rearrangement links TRBV3-1 to TRBJ2-1; D ambiguous. CDR3 length equals 15 residues. Trimming removed 6 bases from V and 5 bases from J, with 17 bases in between. Germline assignment: CDR1 LGHDT and CDR2 YNNKEL (reference sequence). In DNA form, the CDR3 reads TGTGCCAGCAGTCCTACCCCCCTTAGGAACAATGAGCAGTTCTTC. Its translation is CASSPTPLRNNEQFF.

This clonotype was observed a handful of times. The gene calls are TRBV20-1 and TRBJ2-3; the D is unclear. V lost 2 bases and J 5 bases, leaving 14 bases between the germline ends. The CDR3 extends over 14 amino acids. Germline V gene lookup returns CDR1 DFQATT and CDR2 SNEGSKA (reference sequence). CDR3 protein: CSARTLPPQDTQYF. The DNA for the CDR3 is TGCAGTGCTAGAACTCTGCCGCCACAAGATACGCAGTATTTT.

The CDR3 bases are TGCAGTGCTACAGGACCGACGAAGAACGATGAGCAGTTCTTC. This codes for CSATGPTKNDEQFF. The gene calls are TRBV20-1 and TRBJ2-1; no firm D call. Germline V gives CDR1 DFQATT, CDR2 SNEGSKA (reference sequence). The CDR3 is 14 residues long. V lost 4 bases and J lost 8, with 18 bases in between.

J is TRBJ2-7 and V is TRBV19; 9 nucleotides agree with TRBD1. With 2 bases clipped from V and 1 base from J, the junction kept 3 bases outside the gene matches. The CDR3 spans 15 residues. CDR1 LNHDA and CDR2 SQIVND come from the germline V gene (reference sequence). CDR3 amino acids: CASSIKGQGSYEQYF. The DNA of the CDR3 is TGTGCCAGTAGTATAAAGGGACAGGGTTCCTACGAGCAGTACTTC.

This chain joins TRBV7-9 and TRBJ2-1; TRBD1 aligns across 9 bases. Per germline, CDR1 SEHNR and CDR2 FQNEAQ (reference sequence). There are 15 residues in the CDR3. V gave up 6 bases and J gave up 6 bases; unmatched junction bases: 9. CDR3 DNA sequence: TGTGCCAGCAGGGACGGACAGGGGTGGAGCAATGAGCAGTTCTTC. This encodes CASRDGQGWSNEQFF.

For this clonotype: Given the absence of the conserved phenylalanine or tryptophan at the CDR3 end, a read error is likely. The DNA is omitted, as the CDR3 cannot be located on it reliably, and the CDR3 follows TCRdb's listing. V is TRBV5-1 and J is TRBJ2-1; the table calls TRBD2, which could not be checked here. Per germline, CDR1 SGHRS and CDR2 YFSETQ. The CDR3 is 11 residues long, counting both termini. CDR3 loop: CASAFSGLWIA.

This clonotype was seen once. The chain carries TRBV6-1 and TRBJ2-3; 10 nucleotides agree with TRBD2. The germline V gene encodes CDR1 MNHNS and CDR2 SASEGT. The CDR3 length is 16 residues. Trimming cost V 3 bases and J 1 base; bases outside gene matches: 4. This CDR3 is CASSEALAGGTDTQYF. As DNA, the CDR3 is TGTGCCAGCAGTGAGGCTCTAGCGGGGGGCACAGATACGCAGTATTTT.

This clonotype was recorded at least ten times. This rearrangement joins TRBV27 to TRBJ2-7, with 7 bases matching TRBD1. The CDR3 covers 17 residues. Germline assignment: CDR1 MNHEY and CDR2 SMNVEV (reference sequence). V gave up 5 bases and J gave up 1 base; unmatched junction bases: 14. CDR3 residues: CASSPGWGTATSYEQYF. The DNA of the CDR3 is TGTGCCAGCAGTCCGGGTTGGGGGACAGCCACATCCTACGAGCAGTACTTC.

This clonotype was detected ten times or more. The rearrangement joins TRBV6-1 to TRBJ2-1; D is possibly TRBD1 or TRBD2 (5 bases each). The CDR3 totals 15 residues. V was trimmed by 2 bases and J by 7 bases, leaving 15 bases between them. The V gene's germline CDR1 is MNHNS and CDR2 SASEGT. In DNA form, the CDR3 reads TGTGCCAGCAGTGAACAACCCCGGGACCAGAATGAGCAGTTCTTC. Translated: CASSEQPRDQNEQFF.

The table lists this clonotype with a count of one. The chain joins TRBV10-2 to TRBJ2-3, with D hard to call. This CDR3 contains 11 residues. Germline values: CDR1 WSHSY, CDR2 SAAADI. Trimming cost V 6 bases and J 2 bases, with 3 bases left between them. The CDR3 bases are TGCGCCAGCAGCATCACAGATACGCAGTATTTT. Its protein is CASSITDTQYF.

This sequence joins TRBV6-1 and TRBJ2-3; TRBD2 agrees at 13 bases. This CDR3 has 16 residues. With V trimmed by 7 bases and J by 4 bases, 8 bases remained unmatched. Germline V CDR1 and CDR2: MNHNS, SASEGT. The CDR3 DNA is TGTGCCAGCACCGAAACCGGGACTAGCGGGGCAGATACGCAGTATTTT. It encodes CASTETGTSGADTQYF.

The V gene is TRBV20-1, the J gene TRBJ2-5; TRBD1 matches 8 bases. The junction had 17 bases not matched to a gene; V was cut back by 0 bases and J by 5 bases. This CDR3 spans 18 amino acids. CDR1 and CDR2 (germline): DFQATT, SNEGSKA (reference sequence). CDR3 sequence reads: CSARDPPGAGGGLETQYF. The CDR3 bases are TGCAGTGCTAGAGATCCTCCGGGGGCAGGGGGCGGGTTGGAGACCCAGTACTTC.

The chain links TRBV5-1 to TRBJ2-2; D is perhaps TRBD2 (5 bases). Trimming took 1 base from V and 7 from J, leaving 8 bases between them. From germline, CDR1 is SGHRS and CDR2 YFSETQ. The length of the CDR3 is 13 residues. CDR3 amino acids: CASSLRRGGELFF. CDR3 sequence (DNA): TGCGCCAGCAGCTTGAGACGGGGCGGGGAGCTGTTTTTT. Full variable domain (outside the CDR3, taken from reference TRBV5-1 and TRBJ2-2): KAGVTQTPRYLIKTRGQQVTLSCSPISGHRSVSWYQQTPGQGLQFLFEYFSETQRNKGNFPGRFSGRQFSNSRSEMNVSTLELGDSALYLCASSLRRGGELFFGEGSRLTVL.

Within the sample, this clonotype is medium-sized. The chain uses TRBV11-3 and TRBJ2-1; D might be TRBD2 (5 bases). The CDR3 has 14 residues. V shed 5 bases and J shed 5 bases, with 13 bases lying between them. Germline CDR1 and CDR2: SGHNT and YENEEA. In DNA, the CDR3 is TGTGCCAGCAGCCCCCGAGGAGCGGACAATGAGCAGTTCTTC. It translates to CASSPRGADNEQFF.

This clonotype was seen a handful of times. This rearrangement joins TRBV11-3 to TRBJ2-2, with TRBD2 as a possible D gene (6 bases). Trimming left V 5 bases short and J 7 bases short, with 8 bases between. This CDR3 spans 12 amino acids. Germline V lookup: CDR1 SGHNT, CDR2 YENEEA. The CDR3 here is CASSPGLGELFF. Written as DNA, the CDR3 is TGTGCCAGCAGCCCGGGACTCGGGGAGCTGTTTTTT. Full variable domain (rest looked up from reference TRBV11-3 and TRBJ2-2): EAGVVQSPRYKIIEKKQPVAFWCNPISGHNTLYWYLQNLGQGPELLIRYENEEAVDDSQLPKDRFSAERLKGVDSTLKIQPAELGDSAVYLCASSPGLGELFFGEGSRLTVL.

V is TRBV5-1 and J is TRBJ2-7, with 14 nucleotides matching TRBD2. V lost 3 bases and J lost 6; bases outside the gene matches: 8. Per the germline V gene, CDR1 is SGHRS and CDR2 is YFSETQ. This CDR3 spans 16 amino acids. The CDR3 DNA reads as TGCGCCAGCAGCTCCGGACTAGCGGGGGGACGGGTCGAGCAGTACTTC. As protein: CASSSGLAGGRVEQYF.

The rearrangement uses TRBV19 and TRBJ1-5; unclear D gene. The CDR3 has 17 amino acids. The V gene's germline CDR1 is LNHDA and CDR2 SQIVND (reference sequence). Trimming took 5 bases from V and 0 from J, leaving 17 bases between them. In nucleotides, the CDR3 is TGTGCCAGTAGTTCCGACGGGTCCTCTCCTAGCAATCAGCCCCAGCATTTT. This translates into CASSSDGSSPSNQPQHF.

V and J are TRBV7-9 and TRBJ2-3; 7 positions match TRBD1. V lost 3 bases, J lost 2 bases, and 5 bases stayed unmatched. CDR3 length equals 15 residues. Germline V lookup: CDR1 SEHNR, CDR2 FQNEAQ (reference sequence). The CDR3 bases are TGTGCCAGCAGCTTCCGGGACAGCCTCACAGATACGCAGTATTTT. The encoded protein is CASSFRDSLTDTQYF.

This clonotype was seen at least ten times. This sequence joins TRBV19 and TRBJ2-5; 12 bases line up with TRBD2. Germline trimming cut 3 bases from V and 4 bases from J; bases unmatched to any gene: 9. This CDR3 comprises 17 residues. Germline CDR1 and CDR2: LNHDA and SQIVND (reference sequence). CDR3 protein: CASSMASGGARGETQYF. The DNA of the CDR3 is TGTGCCAGTAGTATGGCTAGCGGGGGGGCAAGGGGAGAGACCCAGTACTTC.